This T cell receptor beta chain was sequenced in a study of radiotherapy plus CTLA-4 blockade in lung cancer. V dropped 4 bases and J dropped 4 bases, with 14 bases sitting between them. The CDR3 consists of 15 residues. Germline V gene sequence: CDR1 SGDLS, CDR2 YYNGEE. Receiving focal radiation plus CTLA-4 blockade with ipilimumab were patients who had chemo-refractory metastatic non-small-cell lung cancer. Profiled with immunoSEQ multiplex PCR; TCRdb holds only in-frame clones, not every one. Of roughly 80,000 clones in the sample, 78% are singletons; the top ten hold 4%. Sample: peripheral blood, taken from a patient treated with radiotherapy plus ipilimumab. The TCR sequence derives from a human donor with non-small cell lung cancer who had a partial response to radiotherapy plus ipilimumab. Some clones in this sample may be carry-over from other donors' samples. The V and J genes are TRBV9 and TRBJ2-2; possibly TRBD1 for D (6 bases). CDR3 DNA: TGTGCCAGCAGCAAACAGGGTTCGGGCACCGGGGAGCTGTTTTTT. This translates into CASSKQGSGTGELFF. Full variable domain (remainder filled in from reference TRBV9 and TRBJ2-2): DSGVTQTPKHLITATGQRVTLRCSPRSGDLSVYWYQQSLDQGLQFLIQYYNGEERAKGNILERFSAQQFPDLHSELNLSSLELGDSALYFCASSKQGSGTGELFFGEGSRLTVL.